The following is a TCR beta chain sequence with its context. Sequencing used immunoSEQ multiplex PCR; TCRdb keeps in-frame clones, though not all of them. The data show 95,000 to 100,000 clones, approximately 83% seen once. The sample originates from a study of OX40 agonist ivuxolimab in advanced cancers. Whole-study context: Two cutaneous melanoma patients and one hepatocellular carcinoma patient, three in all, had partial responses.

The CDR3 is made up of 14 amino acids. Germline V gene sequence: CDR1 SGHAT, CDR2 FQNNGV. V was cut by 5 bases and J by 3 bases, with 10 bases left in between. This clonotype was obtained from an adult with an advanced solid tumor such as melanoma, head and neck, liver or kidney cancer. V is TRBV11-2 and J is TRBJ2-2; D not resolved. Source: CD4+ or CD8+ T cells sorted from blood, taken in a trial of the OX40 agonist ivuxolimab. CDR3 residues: CASSPGWDTGELFF. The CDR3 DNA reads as TGTGCCAGCAGCCCTGGCTGGGACACCGGGGAGCTGTTTTTT.